This T cell receptor (beta chain) was retrieved from a study of cytomegalovirus exposure and HLA in healthy donors. The PCR was carried out with 60 Vbeta primers and 13 Jbeta primers. Clones were sequenced by immunoSEQ multiplex PCR, and TCRdb holds only the in-frame ones, with some missing. The profile shows 150,000 to 200,000 clones, roughly four fifths of them singletons. Germline V gene lookup returns CDR1 MNHEY and CDR2 SVGAGI. The CDR3 runs 15 residues. The germline V and J ends were trimmed by 2 bases and 3 bases, with 10 bases remaining between them. Sequencing was carried out using PBMCs. The receptor comes from a man aged 45-60 years in good health and CMV-seronegative. The genes are TRBV6-5 and TRBJ2-2; weak D call: TRBD1 (6 bases). CDR3 sequence reads: CASSYRDTHTGELFF. CDR3 DNA: TGTGCCAGCAGTTACCGGGACACCCACACCGGGGAGCTGTTTTTT.